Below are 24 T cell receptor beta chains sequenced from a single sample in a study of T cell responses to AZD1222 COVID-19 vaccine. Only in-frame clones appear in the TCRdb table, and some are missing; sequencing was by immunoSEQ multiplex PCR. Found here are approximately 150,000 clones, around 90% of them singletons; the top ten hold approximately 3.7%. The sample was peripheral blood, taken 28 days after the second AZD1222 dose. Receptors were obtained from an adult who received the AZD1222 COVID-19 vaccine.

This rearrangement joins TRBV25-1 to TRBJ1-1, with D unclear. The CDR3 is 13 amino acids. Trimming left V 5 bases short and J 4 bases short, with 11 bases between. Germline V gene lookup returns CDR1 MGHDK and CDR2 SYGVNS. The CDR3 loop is CASSPPGVTEAFF. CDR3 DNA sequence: TGTGCCAGCAGTCCCCCTGGGGTCACTGAAGCTTTCTTT.

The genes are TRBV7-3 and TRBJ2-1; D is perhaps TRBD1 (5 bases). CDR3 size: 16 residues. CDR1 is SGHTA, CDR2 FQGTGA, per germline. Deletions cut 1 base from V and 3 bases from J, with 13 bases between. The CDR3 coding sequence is TGTGCCAGCAGCTTAAGGGTAGGGGATTACTACAATGAGCAGTTCTTC. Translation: CASSLRVGDYYNEQFF.

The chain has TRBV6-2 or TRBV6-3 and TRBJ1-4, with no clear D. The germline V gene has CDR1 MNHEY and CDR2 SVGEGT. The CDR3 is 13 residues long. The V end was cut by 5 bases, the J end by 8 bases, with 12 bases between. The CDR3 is CASSRRAYEKLFF. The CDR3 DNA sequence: TGTGCCAGCAGTCGTCGGGCTTACGAAAAACTGTTTTTT.

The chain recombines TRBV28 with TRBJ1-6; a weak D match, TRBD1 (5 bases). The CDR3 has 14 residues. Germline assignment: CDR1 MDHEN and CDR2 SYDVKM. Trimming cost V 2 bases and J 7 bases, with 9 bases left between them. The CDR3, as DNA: TGTGCCAGCAGTTTAAGGCAGGGAAATTCACCCCTCCACTTT. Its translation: CASSLRQGNSPLHF.

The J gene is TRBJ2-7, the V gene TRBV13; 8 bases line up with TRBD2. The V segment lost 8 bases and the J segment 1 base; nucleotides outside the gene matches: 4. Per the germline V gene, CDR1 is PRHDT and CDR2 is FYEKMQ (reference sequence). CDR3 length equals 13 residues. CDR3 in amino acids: CASCGGGSYEQYF. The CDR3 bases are TGTGCCAGCTGTGGCGGGGGGTCCTACGAGCAGTACTTC. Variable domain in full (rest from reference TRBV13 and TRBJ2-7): AAGVIQSPRHLIKEKRETATLKCYPIPRHDTVYWYQQGPGQDPQFLISFYEKMQSDKGSIPDRFSAQQFSDYHSELNMSSLELGDSALYFCASCGGGSYEQYFGPGTRLTVT.

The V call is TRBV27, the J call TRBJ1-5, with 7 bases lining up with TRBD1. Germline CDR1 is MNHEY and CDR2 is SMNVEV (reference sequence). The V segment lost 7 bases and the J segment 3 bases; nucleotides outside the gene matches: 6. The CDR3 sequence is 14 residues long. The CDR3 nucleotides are TGTGCCAGCAAGGAACAGGGGCTCAATCAGCCCCAGCATTTT. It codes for CASKEQGLNQPQHF.

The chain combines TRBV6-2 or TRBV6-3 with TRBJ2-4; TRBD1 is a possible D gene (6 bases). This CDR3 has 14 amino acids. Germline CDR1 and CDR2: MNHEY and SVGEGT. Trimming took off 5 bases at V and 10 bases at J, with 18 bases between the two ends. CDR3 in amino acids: CASSQPYPGEIQYF. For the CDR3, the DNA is TGTGCCAGCAGTCAACCCTACCCAGGGGAAATTCAGTACTTC.

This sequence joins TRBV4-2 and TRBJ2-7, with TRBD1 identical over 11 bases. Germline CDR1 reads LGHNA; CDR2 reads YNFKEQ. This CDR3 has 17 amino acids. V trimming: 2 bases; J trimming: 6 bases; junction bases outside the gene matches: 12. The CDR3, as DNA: TGTGCCAGCAGCCAATGGGGAACCGGGACAGGGGGGACCGAGCAGTACTTC. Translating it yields CASSQWGTGTGGTEQYF.

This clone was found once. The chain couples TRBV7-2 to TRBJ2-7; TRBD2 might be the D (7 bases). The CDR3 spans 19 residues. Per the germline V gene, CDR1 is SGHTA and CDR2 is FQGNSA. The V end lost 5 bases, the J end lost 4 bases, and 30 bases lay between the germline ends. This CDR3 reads CASSPGGPGGVKQGYEQYF. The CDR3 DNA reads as TGTGCCAGCAGCCCGGGGGGCCCTGGGGGGGTCAAACAAGGATACGAGCAGTACTTC.

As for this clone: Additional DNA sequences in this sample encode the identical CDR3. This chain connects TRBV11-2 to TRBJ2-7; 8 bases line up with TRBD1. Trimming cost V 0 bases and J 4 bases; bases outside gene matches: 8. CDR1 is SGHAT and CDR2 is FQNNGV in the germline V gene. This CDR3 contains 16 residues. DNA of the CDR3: TGTGCCAGCAGCTTAGAGGCCGGGACAGGAGATTACGAGCAGTACTTC. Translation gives CASSLEAGTGDYEQYF.

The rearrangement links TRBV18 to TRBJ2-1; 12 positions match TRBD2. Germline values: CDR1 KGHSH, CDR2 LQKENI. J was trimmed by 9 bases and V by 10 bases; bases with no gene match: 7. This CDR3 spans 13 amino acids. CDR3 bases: TGTGCCACCCTGACTAGCGGGAGAAGTGAGCAGTTCTTC. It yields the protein CATLTSGRSEQFF.

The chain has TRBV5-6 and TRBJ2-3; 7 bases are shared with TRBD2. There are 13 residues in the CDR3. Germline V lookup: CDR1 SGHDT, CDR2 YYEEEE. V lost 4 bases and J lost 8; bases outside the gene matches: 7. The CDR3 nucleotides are TGTGCCAGCAGCCGGACTAGTAAGGTTACGCAGTATTTT. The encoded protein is CASSRTSKVTQYF.

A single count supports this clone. The CDR3 loop is CASSEGRQWADTQYF. The CDR3 nucleotides read TGTGCCAGCAGTGAAGGAAGGCAGTGGGCAGATACGCAGTATTTT. This chain connects TRBV6-1 to TRBJ2-3; D is ambiguous. The CDR3 sequence is 15 residues long. V lost 1 base, J lost 4 bases, and 12 bases lay in between. Germline CDR1 is MNHNS and CDR2 is SASEGT.

CDR3 sequence reads: CASSSSGGAYEQYF. The CDR3 region has the DNA TGTGCCAGCAGCTCTAGCGGGGGGGCCTACGAGCAGTACTTC. The rearrangement links TRBV7-8 to TRBJ2-7; TRBD2 matches 12 bases. This CDR3 has 14 residues. Germline CDR1 SGHVS, CDR2 FQNEAQ. The V gene end was trimmed by 4 bases and the J gene end by 2 bases; junction bases not matched to a gene: 0.

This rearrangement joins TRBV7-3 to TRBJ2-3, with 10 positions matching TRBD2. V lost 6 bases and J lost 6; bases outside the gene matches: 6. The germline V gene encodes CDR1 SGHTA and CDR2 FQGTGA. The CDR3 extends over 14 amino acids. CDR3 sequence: CASSRSGGSDTQYF. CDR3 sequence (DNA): TGTGCCAGCAGTCGTAGCGGGGGGAGTGATACGCAGTATTTT.

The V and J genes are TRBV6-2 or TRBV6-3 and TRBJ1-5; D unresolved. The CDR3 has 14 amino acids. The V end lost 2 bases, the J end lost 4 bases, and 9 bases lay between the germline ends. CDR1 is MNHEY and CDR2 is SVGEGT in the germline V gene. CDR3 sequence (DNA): TGTGCCAGCAGTTACGGTGAAGGAAATCAGCCCCAGCATTTT. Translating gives CASSYGEGNQPQHF.

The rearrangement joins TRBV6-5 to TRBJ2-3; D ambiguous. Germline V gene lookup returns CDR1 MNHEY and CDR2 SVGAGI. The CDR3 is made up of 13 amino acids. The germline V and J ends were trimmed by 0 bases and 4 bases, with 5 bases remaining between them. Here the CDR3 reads CASSYSAPDTQYF. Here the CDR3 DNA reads TGTGCCAGCAGTTACTCCGCGCCAGATACGCAGTATTTT.

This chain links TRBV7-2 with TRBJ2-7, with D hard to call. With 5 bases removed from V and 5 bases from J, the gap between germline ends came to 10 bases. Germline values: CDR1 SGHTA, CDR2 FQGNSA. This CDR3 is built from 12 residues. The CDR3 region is CASSLRWHEQYF. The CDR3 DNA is TGTGCCAGCAGCCTGCGGTGGCACGAGCAGTACTTC.

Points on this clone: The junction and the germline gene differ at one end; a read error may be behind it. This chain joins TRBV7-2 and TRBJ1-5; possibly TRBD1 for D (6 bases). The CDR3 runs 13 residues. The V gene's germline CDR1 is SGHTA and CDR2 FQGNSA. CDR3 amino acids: CASSKDRRGLRDF. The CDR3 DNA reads TGTGCCAGCAGCAAAGACCGCCGGGGGCTACGAGATTTT.

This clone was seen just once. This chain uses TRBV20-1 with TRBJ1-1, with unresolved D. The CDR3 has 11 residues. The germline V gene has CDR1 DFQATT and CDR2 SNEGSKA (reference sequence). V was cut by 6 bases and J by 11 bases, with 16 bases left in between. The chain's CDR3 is CSARRRGRAFF. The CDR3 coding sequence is TGCAGTGCCAGAAGACGGGGTAGGGCTTTCTTT.

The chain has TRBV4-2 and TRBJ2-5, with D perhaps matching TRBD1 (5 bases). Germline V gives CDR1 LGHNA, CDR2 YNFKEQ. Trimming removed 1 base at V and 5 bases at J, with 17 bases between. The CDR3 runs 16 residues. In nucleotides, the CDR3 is TGTGCCAGCAGCCAAGTTGGTTTCCAGGGCGAGGAGACCCAGTACTTC. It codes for CASSQVGFQGEETQYF.

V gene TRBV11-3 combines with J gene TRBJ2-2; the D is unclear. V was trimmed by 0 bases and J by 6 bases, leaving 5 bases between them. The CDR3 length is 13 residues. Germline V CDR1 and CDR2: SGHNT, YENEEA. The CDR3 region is CASSLDVSGELFF. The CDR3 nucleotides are TGTGCCAGCAGCTTAGACGTGTCCGGGGAGCTGTTTTTT.

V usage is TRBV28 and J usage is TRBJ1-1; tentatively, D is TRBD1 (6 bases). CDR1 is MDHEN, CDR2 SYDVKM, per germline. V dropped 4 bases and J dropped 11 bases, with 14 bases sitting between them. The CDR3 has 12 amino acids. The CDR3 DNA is TGTGCCAGCAGTTCCAGACAGGTTAAGGCTTTCTTT. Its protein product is CASSSRQVKAFF.

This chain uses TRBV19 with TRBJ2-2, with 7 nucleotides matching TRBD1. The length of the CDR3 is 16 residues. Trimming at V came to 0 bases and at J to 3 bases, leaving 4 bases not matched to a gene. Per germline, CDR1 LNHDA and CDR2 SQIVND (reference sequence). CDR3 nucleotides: TGTGCCAGTAGTATAGACGGACAGGCTTACACCGGGGAGCTGTTTTTT. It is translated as CASSIDGQAYTGELFF.